This TCR beta chain was identified during a study of identical twins listed by TCRdb under 2016. Some background on the complete study: To test whether fetal clonotypes persist, the study used deep sequencing on TCR alpha and beta repertoires from monozygotic twins, unrelated adults of various ages, and cord blood. To rule out contamination, the twin experiments were replicated at different times with different library preparation protocols. Findings and caveats that apply to the study as a whole: Because the same donors could not be followed over many years, the conclusions depended on cross-sectional statistical analysis. Invariant T cells such as MAIT and iNKT could partly confound zero-insertion analyses, though diverse VJ usage argued against this for most clonotypes. Compared with coincidental sharing between unrelated individuals, an excess of low generation-probability sequences was observed among out-of-frame TCR alpha sequences shared between twins. Out-of-frame TCR alpha sharing in monozygotic twins was systematically underestimated by recombination models, whereas sharing between unrelated individuals was in agreement with the recombination models. Abundant cord blood beta clonotypes carried fewer insertions; young adult naive repertoires showed a weaker similar trend, while memory repertoires showed none. The excess sharing between twins in beta out-of-frame sequences was weaker because fewer shared sequences reduced the signal-to-noise ratio.

Every donor in the study was a healthy Caucasian. The twin cohort consisted of three pairs of female monozygotic twins, all aged about 18 to 29 years. Positive isolation kits from Invitrogen were used to isolate the CD4+ and CD8+ T cell populations. Including cysteine and phenylalanine, the CDR3 has 14 amino acids. This entry keeps only the CDR3 DNA: 42 bases, framed from base 1. The trim is 2 bases for V and 4 bases for J, with a gap of 12 bases between the germline ends. CDR1 and CDR2 are drawn from the germline V gene: MNHEY, SVGAGI. This clonotype was observed many times. What this receptor recognizes is not known. No much larger clone exists at a distance of one base, and base qualities are not known. Library preparation used 5' RACE. Sequenced using an Illumina HiSeq 2000. Template switching introduced a universal primer binding site; the final cDNA contained a unique molecular identifier, enabling accurate counting of TCR cDNA molecules. Specific primers in the conserved constant-segment region were used to synthesize first-strand cDNA for the TCR alpha and beta chains. To control for contamination, every cDNA library was double barcoded, receiving both a SMART-Mk sample barcode and Illumina barcodes. TruSeq adapter sequences, together with Illumina sample barcodes, were added in two successive PCR steps. The TCR alpha and beta cDNA libraries were sequenced on the Illumina HiSeq platform using custom primers. Regarding the original processing steps: Unique molecular identifiers were extracted from raw reads with MiGEC, and CDR3 positions were determined with MiXCR. Recombination models were inferred per individual with the repgenHMM and IGoR tools using an EM algorithm. The analysis of shared clonotypes was done with the tcR package in R, with sharing normalized by the product of cloneset sizes. To study raw recombination without the effects of thymic and clonal selection, out-of-frame nonproductive sequences were analyzed. The raw public reads went through TCRdb reprocessing: fastp at Q25, MiXCR clone calling, in-frame beta chains kept. Under each unique CDR3 protein, matching rows form one entry showing the most common genes and DNA. TCRdb's processing, not the authors' own work, is the source of the V and J calls. A total of roughly 220,000 distinct CDR3 sequences appear in this sample, 6.5% of them only once. The ten largest clonotypes hold more than 14% of the sample.

The same data also went into a second study, on T cells expressing NK-cell markers. The second publication reports: Seven to nine donors provided sorted CD3+CD56+NKG2C+, CD3+CD56+NKG2C- and CD3+CD56-NKG2C+ T-cell subsets, whose TCR beta-chain repertoires were profiled. Among the eight sequenced donors, only one was HCMV-seronegative, while the other seven were HCMV-seropositive. In several experiments an anti-gammadeltaTCR antibody was added to restrict sorting to alphabetaTCR-expressing T cells. In about 6 donors, the dominant CD3+CD56+NKG2C+ clonotypes were found to rank among the top 10 CD8+ clonotypes and to make up roughly 1.0-7.5% of CD8+ T cells. Those dominant clonotypes were again the most abundant among CD3+CD56-NKG2C+ cells in a few donors, at roughly 25-60.1%. Whether the expanded NKG2C-expressing T cell clones were specific for HCMV antigens was left unclear. The study sequenced eight donors, all healthy volunteers chosen at random: three men and five women. To determine HCMV serostatus, a commercial ELISA kit was used to detect HCMV-specific IgG in serum. MIGEC was used to demultiplex reads and group the reads by UMI, and MiTCR was used to assemble and quantify clonotypes. Only TCR cDNA sequences supported by at least two reads were kept to exclude erroneous sequences. Downstream repertoire analysis used the tcR package, and clonotypes were matched across fractions by CDR3 nucleotide sequence plus V segment. VDJmatch was used to annotate antigen specificity against VDJdb, with one amino acid substitution in CDR3 allowed.

The material sequenced was CD8+ T cells sorted from blood. This receptor chain uses TRBV6-5 and TRBJ2-7; no D segment can be confidently identified. The clonotype was recovered from a woman aged 18-29 years in good health. This receptor carries the CDR3 CASSYLRNPYEQYF. Read as DNA, the sequence is TGTGCCAGCAGTTACCTAAGGAACCCTTACGAGCAGTACTTC.